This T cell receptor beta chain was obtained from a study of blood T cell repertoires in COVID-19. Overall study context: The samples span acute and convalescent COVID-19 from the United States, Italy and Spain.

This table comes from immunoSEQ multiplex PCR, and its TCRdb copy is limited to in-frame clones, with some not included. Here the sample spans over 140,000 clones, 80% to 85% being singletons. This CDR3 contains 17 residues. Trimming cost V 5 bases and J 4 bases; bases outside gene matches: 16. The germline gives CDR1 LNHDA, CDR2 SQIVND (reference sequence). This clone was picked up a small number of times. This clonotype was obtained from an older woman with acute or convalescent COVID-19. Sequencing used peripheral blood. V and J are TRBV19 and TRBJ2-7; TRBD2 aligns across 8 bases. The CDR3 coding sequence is TGTGCCAGTAGTCCCTACACGGCGGGAGGAAGGAGGTACGAGCAGTACTTC. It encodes CASSPYTAGGRRYEQYF.